This T cell receptor (beta chain) was observed in a study of breast tumors, draining lymph nodes, adjacent tissues. The study, taken as a whole, reports: Tumor TCR diversity was below lymph nodes but above nontumor tissue.

The V gene lost 6 bases and the J gene lost 4 bases, with 14 bases spanning the gap. The length of the CDR3 is 14 residues. Germline CDR1 and CDR2: LNHDA and SQIVND (reference sequence). Points on this clonotype: The antigen is unknown.

Using its own MiXCR run on the multiplex PCR reads, TCRdb lists one record per CDR3 protein. The sample has 100,000 to 150,000 distinct CDR3 sequences, 15% to 20% seen once. The lymph nodes were axillary draining lymph nodes from breast cancer patients. The J gene is TRBJ2-3, the V gene TRBV19; D gene unclear. The specimen sequenced was axillary lymph node tissue. The sequence came from a female donor with breast cancer. Some clones in this sample may be carry-over from other donors' samples. The CDR3 DNA sequence: TGTGCCAGTAGGAGAGACGGGTGGGCAGATACGCAGTATTTT. This sequence encodes CASRRDGWADTQYF.